A single sample is the source of the 21 T cell receptor beta chains below, sequenced in a study of blood T cell repertoires in COVID-19. Profiling relied on immunoSEQ multiplex PCR, and the TCRdb table lists in-frame clones only, not all of them. The sample holds about 260,000 clones, over 70% seen once. Sequenced input: peripheral blood. These receptors all stem from a woman aged 65 to 85 with COVID-19, enrolled during active disease.

The rearrangement joins TRBV19 to TRBJ2-7; 8 nucleotides line up with TRBD1. The CDR3 runs to 14 residues. Losses at the gene ends were 4 bases for V and 1 base for J; bases not matched to a gene: 3. Germline V CDR1 and CDR2: LNHDA, SQIVND (reference sequence). Here the CDR3 DNA reads TGTGCCAGTAGTAGGGGACAGGAATCCTACGAGCAGTACTTC. Its translation: CASSRGQESYEQYF.

This clone was observed at least ten times. This chain uses TRBV19 with TRBJ1-5; D not certain. The CDR3 has 15 residues. V was cut by 2 bases and J by 0 bases, with 8 bases left in between. The germline V gene has CDR1 LNHDA and CDR2 SQIVND (reference sequence). CDR3 coding DNA: TGTGCCAGTAGTATATTCCGGTATAGCAATCAGCCCCAGCATTTT. The encoded protein is CASSIFRYSNQPQHF.

This rearrangement joins TRBV7-2 to TRBJ2-1; D gene uncertain. The germline CDR1 and CDR2 sequences are SGHTA and FQGNSA. Trimming pared 0 bases from V and 9 bases from J, leaving 12 bases between. CDR3 length: 14 residues. This CDR3 reads CASSLALGVGEQFF. The CDR3 DNA follows: TGTGCCAGCAGCTTAGCGTTGGGCGTTGGTGAGCAGTTCTTC.

The CDR3, as DNA: TGTGCCAGCAGTTCCCCTCACAGGGACGGCTACACCTTC. It codes for CASSSPHRDGYTF. V gene TRBV28 combines with J gene TRBJ1-2; perhaps TRBD1 as D (6 bases). Trimming left V 4 bases short and J 8 bases short, with 14 bases between. The length of the CDR3 is 13 residues. The germline V gene has CDR1 MDHEN and CDR2 SYDVKM.

The chain uses TRBV4-1 and TRBJ1-3, with D perhaps TRBD1 (6 bases). The CDR3 extends over 17 amino acids. Germline V gives CDR1 MGHRA, CDR2 YSYEKL. V was cut by 0 bases and J by 0 bases, with 12 bases left in between. The CDR3 region has the DNA TGCGCCAGCAGCCAAGACGGGGACACGTTCTCTGGAAACACCATATATTTT. Encoded protein: CASSQDGDTFSGNTIYF.

The chain has TRBV15 and TRBJ2-1, with 7 positions matching TRBD2. CDR3 length: 13 residues. The ends lost 4 bases at V and 8 bases at J; junction bases unmatched: 5. Germline lookup yields CDR1 LNHNV and CDR2 YYDKDF (reference sequence). This chain's CDR3 is CATSTSTSHEQFF. The CDR3, as DNA: TGTGCCACCAGCACTTCGACTAGCCATGAGCAGTTCTTC. The variable domain in full, with the rest retrieved from reference TRBV15 and TRBJ2-1, is DAMVIQNPRYQVTQFGKPVTLSCSQTLNHNVMYWYQQKSSQAPKLLFHYYDKDFNNEADTPDNFQSRRPNTSFCFLDIRSPGLGDTAMYLCATSTSTSHEQFFGPGTRLTVL.

The rearrangement joins TRBV11-3 to TRBJ2-2; D is possibly TRBD1 (5 bases). The CDR3 is made up of 14 amino acids. The germline gives CDR1 SGHNT, CDR2 YENEEA. The V end lost 4 bases, the J end lost 0 bases, and 6 bases lay between the germline ends. The CDR3: CASSSDTNTGELFF. The CDR3 DNA follows: TGTGCCAGCAGCTCGGACACGAACACCGGGGAGCTGTTTTTT.

The J gene is TRBJ1-1, the V gene TRBV6-5, with D perhaps TRBD1 (5 bases). V gave up 6 bases and J gave up 0 bases, with 14 bases separating them. CDR1 and CDR2 from the germline V gene are MNHEY and SVGAGI. The CDR3 consists of 15 residues. CDR3 nucleotides: TGTGCCAGCAGCCCCCGGACACTGATGAACACTGAAGCTTTCTTT. It is translated as CASSPRTLMNTEAFF.

This clone was detected once. The V gene is TRBV10-3, the J gene TRBJ2-5, with D maybe TRBD1 (5 bases). CDR3 length equals 14 residues. Germline V gives CDR1 ENHRY, CDR2 SYGVKD. V lost 4 bases and J 2 bases, leaving 11 bases between the germline ends. CDR3 sequence reads: CAISARQQQETQYF. The CDR3 DNA reads TGTGCCATCAGTGCCCGACAGCAACAAGAGACCCAGTACTTC.

The chain joins TRBV2 to TRBJ2-1, with 9 nucleotides matching TRBD1. There are 14 residues in the CDR3. Germline CDR1 and CDR2: SNHLY and FYNNEI. V lost 5 bases, J lost 8 bases, and 7 bases stayed unmatched. In nucleotides, the CDR3 is TGTGCCAGCAGTAGGACAGGGGTGACGCATGAGCAGTTCTTC. Translation: CASSRTGVTHEQFF.

This sequence joins TRBV6-6 and TRBJ1-5; TRBD1 might be the D (6 bases). V gave up 8 bases and J gave up 3 bases, with 17 bases separating them. The CDR3 length is 15 residues. Germline lookup yields CDR1 MNHNY and CDR2 SVGAGI (reference sequence). As DNA, the CDR3 is TGTGCCAGCCTGACAGGCCCGAGAATCAATCAGCCCCAGCATTTT. This translates into CASLTGPRINQPQHF.

The genes are TRBV19 and TRBJ1-4; no firm D call. CDR1 and CDR2 (germline): LNHDA, SQIVND (reference sequence). The V gene lost 3 bases and the J gene lost 7 bases, with 12 bases spanning the gap. The CDR3 is 14 amino acids. The CDR3, as DNA: TGTGCCAGTAGTATGGGCGGGGTCCCTGAAAAACTGTTTTTT. It yields the protein CASSMGGVPEKLFF.

V is TRBV19 and J is TRBJ1-6, with D possibly TRBD1 on 6 matching bases. The V gene lost 7 bases and the J gene lost 1 base, with 8 bases spanning the gap. The CDR3 length is 14 residues. CDR1 is LNHDA and CDR2 is SQIVND in the germline V gene (reference sequence). The CDR3 DNA is TGTGCCAGTACCAGGGGTTCCTATAATTCACCCCTCCACTTT. This sequence encodes CASTRGSYNSPLHF.

This clone was found a few times. Within the sample, other DNA sequences also encode this same CDR3. The chain has TRBV18 and TRBJ1-1; 9 nucleotides align to TRBD1. Unmatched junction bases numbered 1, after V lost 4 bases and J lost 4 bases. The germline V gene encodes CDR1 KGHSH and CDR2 LQKENI. CDR3 length: 13 amino acids. The CDR3 DNA follows: TGTGCCAGCTCACTGACAGGGGGCACTGAAGCTTTCTTT. Encoded protein: CASSLTGGTEAFF.

V is TRBV30 and J is TRBJ1-1, with TRBD1 identical over 8 bases. CDR1 and CDR2 from the germline V gene are GTSNPN and SVGIG (reference sequence). V was pared by 0 bases and J by 5 bases, with 2 bases of the junction left unmatched. The CDR3 sequence is 13 residues long. The CDR3 sequence is CAWSVQGETEAFF. In DNA, the CDR3 is TGTGCCTGGAGTGTACAGGGGGAGACTGAAGCTTTCTTT.

V and J are TRBV21-1 and TRBJ1-1. TRBV21-1 is recorded as a pseudogene. The CDR3 has 12 residues. As DNA, the CDR3 is TGTGCCAGCAGCAAAGGGCGGGGGCGGCCTTTCTTT. Translated, it gives CASSKGRGRPFF.

The chain uses TRBV11-3 and TRBJ1-6, with D perhaps matching TRBD1 (5 bases). The V end lost 5 bases, the J end lost 0 bases, and 11 bases lay between the germline ends. The CDR3 runs 16 residues. The germline gives CDR1 SGHNT, CDR2 YENEEA. This CDR3 is CASSRGGSSYNSPLHF. The CDR3 bases are TGTGCCAGCAGCCGTGGGGGGAGCTCCTATAATTCACCCCTCCACTTT.

This chain links TRBV18 with TRBJ2-7; 8 bases are shared with TRBD1. J lost 6 bases, V lost 5 bases, and 3 bases had no gene match. Germline CDR1 is KGHSH and CDR2 is LQKENI. This CDR3 is 12 amino acids long. The CDR3 here is CASSAGGSEQYF. In DNA, the CDR3 is TGTGCCAGCTCAGCAGGGGGCAGCGAGCAGTACTTC.

The V and J genes are TRBV2 and TRBJ2-1; 9 bases match TRBD1. The CDR3 has 13 amino acids. The trim removed 8 bases at V and 4 bases at J, leaving 3 bases unmatched. Germline CDR1 and CDR2: SNHLY and FYNNEI. The CDR3 here is CASGTGNYNEQFF. CDR3 sequence (DNA): TGTGCCAGCGGGACAGGGAATTACAATGAGCAGTTCTTC. Drawing the rest from reference TRBV2 and TRBJ2-1, the complete variable domain is EPEVTQTPSHQVTQMGQEVILRCVPISNHLYFYWYRQILGQKVEFLVSFYNNEISEKSEIFDDQFSVERPDGSNFTLKIRSTKLEDSAMYFCASGTGNYNEQFFGPGTRLTVL.

The V and J genes are TRBV5-1 and TRBJ1-4; TRBD1 matches 9 bases. Germline loops: CDR1 SGHRS, CDR2 YFSETQ. This CDR3 has 16 residues. J lost 6 bases, V lost 4 bases, and 10 bases had no gene match. In DNA, the CDR3 is TGCGCCAGCAGCCAAAACCCGGGACAGGGCCATGAAAAACTGTTTTTT. This translates into CASSQNPGQGHEKLFF.

Only one count was recorded for this clone. The chain recombines TRBV9 with TRBJ2-6; no definite D call. The CDR3 contains 16 residues. Germline loops: CDR1 SGDLS, CDR2 YYNGEE. V was pared by 0 bases and J by 0 bases, with 7 bases between. Here the CDR3 reads CASSVERVSGANVLTF. CDR3 sequence (DNA): TGTGCCAGCAGCGTAGAGCGAGTCTCTGGGGCCAACGTCCTGACTTTC.